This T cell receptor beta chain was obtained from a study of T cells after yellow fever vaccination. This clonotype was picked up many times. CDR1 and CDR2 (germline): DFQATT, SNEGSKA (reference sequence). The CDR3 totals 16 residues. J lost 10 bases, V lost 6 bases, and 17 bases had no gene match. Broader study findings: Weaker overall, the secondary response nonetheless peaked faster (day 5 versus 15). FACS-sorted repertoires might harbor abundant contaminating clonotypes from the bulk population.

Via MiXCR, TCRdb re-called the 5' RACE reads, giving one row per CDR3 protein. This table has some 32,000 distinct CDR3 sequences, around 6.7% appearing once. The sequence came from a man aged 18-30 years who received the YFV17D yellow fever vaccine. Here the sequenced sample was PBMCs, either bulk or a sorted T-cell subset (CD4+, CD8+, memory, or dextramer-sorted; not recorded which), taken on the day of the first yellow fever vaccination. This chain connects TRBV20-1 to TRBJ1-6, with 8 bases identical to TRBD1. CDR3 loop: CSAFSRQGMSWSPLHF. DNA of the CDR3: TGCAGTGCCTTTTCCCGACAGGGGATGAGTTGGTCACCCCTCCACTTT.